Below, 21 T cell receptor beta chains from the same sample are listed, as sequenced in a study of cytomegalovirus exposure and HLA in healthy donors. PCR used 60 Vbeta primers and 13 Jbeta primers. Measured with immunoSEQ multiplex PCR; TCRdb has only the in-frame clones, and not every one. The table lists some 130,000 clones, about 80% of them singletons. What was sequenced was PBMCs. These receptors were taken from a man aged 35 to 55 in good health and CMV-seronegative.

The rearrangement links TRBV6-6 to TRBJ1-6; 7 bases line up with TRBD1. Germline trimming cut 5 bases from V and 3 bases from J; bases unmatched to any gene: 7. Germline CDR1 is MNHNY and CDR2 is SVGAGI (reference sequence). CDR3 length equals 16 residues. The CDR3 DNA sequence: TGTGCCAGCAGTCGTACCGGGACAGTCTATAATTCACCCCTCCACTTT. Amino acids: CASSRTGTVYNSPLHF.

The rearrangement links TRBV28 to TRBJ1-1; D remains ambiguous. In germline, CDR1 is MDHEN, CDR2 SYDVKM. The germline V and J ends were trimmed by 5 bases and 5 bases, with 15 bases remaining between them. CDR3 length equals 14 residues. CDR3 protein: CASSRGGGGTEAFF. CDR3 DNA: TGTGCCAGCAGTCGTGGCGGTGGTGGGACTGAAGCTTTCTTT. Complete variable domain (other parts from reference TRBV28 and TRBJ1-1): DVKVTQSSRYLVKRTGEKVFLECVQDMDHENMFWYRQDPGLGLRLIYFSYDVKMKEKGDIPEGYSVSREKKERFSLILESASTNQTSMYLCASSRGGGGTEAFFGQGTRLTVV.

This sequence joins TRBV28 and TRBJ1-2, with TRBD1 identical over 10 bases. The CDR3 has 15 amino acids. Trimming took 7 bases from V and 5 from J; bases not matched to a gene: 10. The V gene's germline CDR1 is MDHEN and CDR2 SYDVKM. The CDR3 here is CASIPPGTGDYGYTF. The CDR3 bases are TGTGCCAGCATCCCGCCCGGGACAGGGGATTATGGCTACACCTTC.

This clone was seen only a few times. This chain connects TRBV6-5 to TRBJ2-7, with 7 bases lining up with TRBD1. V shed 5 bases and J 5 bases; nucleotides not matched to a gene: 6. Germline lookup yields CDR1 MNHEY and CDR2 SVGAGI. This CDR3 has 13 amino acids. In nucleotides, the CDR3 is TGTGCCAGCAGTCAGGGACAGAATAACGAGCAGTACTTC. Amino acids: CASSQGQNNEQYF.

The CDR3 sequence: CATSRDRQGITDTQYF. The CDR3 nucleotides are TGTGCCACCAGCAGAGATCGGCAGGGGATCACAGATACGCAGTATTTT. The gene calls are TRBV15 and TRBJ2-3, with D perhaps matching TRBD1 (6 bases). This CDR3 has 16 residues. The germline V gene encodes CDR1 LNHNV and CDR2 YYDKDF (reference sequence). Trimming took off 0 bases at V and 2 bases at J, with 12 bases between the two ends.

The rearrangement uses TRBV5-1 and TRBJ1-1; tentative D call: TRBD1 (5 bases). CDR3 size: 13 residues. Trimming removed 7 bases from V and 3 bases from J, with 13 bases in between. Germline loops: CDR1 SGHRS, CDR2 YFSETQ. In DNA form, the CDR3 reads TGCGCCAGCTCTTTCGGGGGTTACACTGAAGCTTTCTTT. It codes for CASSFGGYTEAFF. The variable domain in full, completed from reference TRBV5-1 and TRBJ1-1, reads KAGVTQTPRYLIKTRGQQVTLSCSPISGHRSVSWYQQTPGQGLQFLFEYFSETQRNKGNFPGRFSGRQFSNSRSEMNVSTLELGDSALYLCASSFGGYTEAFFGQGTRLTVV.

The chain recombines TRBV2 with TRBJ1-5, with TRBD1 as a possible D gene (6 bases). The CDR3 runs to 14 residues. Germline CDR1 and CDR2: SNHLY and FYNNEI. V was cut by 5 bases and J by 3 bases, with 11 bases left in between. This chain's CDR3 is CASSLQGINQPQHF. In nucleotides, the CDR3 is TGTGCCAGCAGTCTACAGGGAATCAATCAGCCCCAGCATTTT.

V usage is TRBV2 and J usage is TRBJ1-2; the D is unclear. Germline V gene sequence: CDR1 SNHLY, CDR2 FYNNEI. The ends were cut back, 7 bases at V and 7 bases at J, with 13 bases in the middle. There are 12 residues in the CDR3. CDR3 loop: CASMPAGLGYTF. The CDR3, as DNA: TGTGCCAGCATGCCGGCGGGCCTTGGCTACACCTTC.

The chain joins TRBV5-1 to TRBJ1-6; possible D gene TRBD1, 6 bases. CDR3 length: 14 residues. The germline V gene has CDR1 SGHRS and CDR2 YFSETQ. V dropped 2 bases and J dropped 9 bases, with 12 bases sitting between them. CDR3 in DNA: TGCGCCAGCAGCTTTTCAGGGGAATCTTCACCCCTCCACTTT. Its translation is CASSFSGESSPLHF.

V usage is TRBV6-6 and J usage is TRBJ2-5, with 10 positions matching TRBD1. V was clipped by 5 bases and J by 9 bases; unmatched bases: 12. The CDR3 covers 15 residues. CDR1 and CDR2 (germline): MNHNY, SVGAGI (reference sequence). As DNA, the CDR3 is TGTGCCAGCAGTACCCACTCGACAGGGGGCGATGCCCAGTACTTC. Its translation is CASSTHSTGGDAQYF.

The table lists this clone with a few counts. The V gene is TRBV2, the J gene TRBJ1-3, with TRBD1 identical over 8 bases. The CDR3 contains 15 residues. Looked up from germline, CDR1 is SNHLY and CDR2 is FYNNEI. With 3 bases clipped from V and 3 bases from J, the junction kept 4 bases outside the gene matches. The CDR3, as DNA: TGTGCCAGCAGTGATGGACAGGGCTTTGGAAACACCATATATTTT. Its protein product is CASSDGQGFGNTIYF.

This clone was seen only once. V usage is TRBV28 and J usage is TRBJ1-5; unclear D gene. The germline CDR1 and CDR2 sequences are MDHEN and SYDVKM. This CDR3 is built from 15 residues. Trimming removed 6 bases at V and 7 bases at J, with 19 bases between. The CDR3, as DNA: TGTGCCAGCAGCCGGGATCGAGCGTCGTGGCAGCCCCAGCATTTT. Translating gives CASSRDRASWQPQHF.

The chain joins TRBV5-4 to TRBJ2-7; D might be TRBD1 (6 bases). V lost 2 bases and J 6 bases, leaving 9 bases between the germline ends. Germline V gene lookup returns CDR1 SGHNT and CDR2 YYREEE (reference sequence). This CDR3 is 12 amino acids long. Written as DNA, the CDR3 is TGTGCCAGCAGCTTTGTCAGGGGCGAGCAGTACTTC. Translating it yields CASSFVRGEQYF.

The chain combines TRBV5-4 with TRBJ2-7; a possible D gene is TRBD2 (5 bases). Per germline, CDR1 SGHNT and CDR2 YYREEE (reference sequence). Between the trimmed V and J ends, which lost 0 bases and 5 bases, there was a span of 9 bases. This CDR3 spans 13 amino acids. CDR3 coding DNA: TGTGCCAGCAGCTTGGGGACTCGAAACGAGCAGTACTTC. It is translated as CASSLGTRNEQYF.

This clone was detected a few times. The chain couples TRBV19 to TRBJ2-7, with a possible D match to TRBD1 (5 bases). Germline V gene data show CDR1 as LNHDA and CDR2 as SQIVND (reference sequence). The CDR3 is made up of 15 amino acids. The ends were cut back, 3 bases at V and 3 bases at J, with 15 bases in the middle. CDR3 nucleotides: TGTGCCAGTAGTATTAGGGGTCAGGCCTACTACGAGCAGTACTTC. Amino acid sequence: CASSIRGQAYYEQYF. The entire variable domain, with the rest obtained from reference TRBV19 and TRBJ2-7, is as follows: DGGITQSPKYLFRKEGQNVTLSCEQNLNHDAMYWYRQDPGQGLRLIYYSQIVNDFQKGDIAEGYSVSREKKESFPLTVTSAQKNPTAFYLCASSIRGQAYYEQYFGPGTRLTVT.

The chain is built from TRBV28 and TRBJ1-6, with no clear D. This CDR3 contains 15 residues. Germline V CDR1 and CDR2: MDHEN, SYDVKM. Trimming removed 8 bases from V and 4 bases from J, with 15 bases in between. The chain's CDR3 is CASLGHSTYNSPLHF. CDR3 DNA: TGTGCCAGCCTGGGCCATTCCACTTATAATTCACCCCTCCACTTT.

CDR3 amino acids: CASSQRSNEQFF. CDR3 DNA sequence: TGTGCCAGCAGCCAGAGGAGCAATGAGCAGTTCTTC. The chain uses TRBV7-9 and TRBJ2-1; no definite D call. The CDR3 extends over 12 amino acids. The V end was cut by 5 bases, the J end by 6 bases, with 8 bases between. Germline V CDR1 and CDR2: SEHNR, FQNEAQ (reference sequence).

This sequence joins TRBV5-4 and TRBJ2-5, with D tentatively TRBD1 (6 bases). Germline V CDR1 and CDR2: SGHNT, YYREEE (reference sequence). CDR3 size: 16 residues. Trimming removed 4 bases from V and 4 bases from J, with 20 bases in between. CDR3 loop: CASSGGGSRTLETQYF. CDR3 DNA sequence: TGTGCCAGCAGCGGGGGCGGGTCTCGCACCTTAGAGACCCAGTACTTC.

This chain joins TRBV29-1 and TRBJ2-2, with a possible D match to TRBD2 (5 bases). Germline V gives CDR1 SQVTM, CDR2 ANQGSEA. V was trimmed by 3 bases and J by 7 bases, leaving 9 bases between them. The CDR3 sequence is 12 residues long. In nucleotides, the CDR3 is TGCAGCGTTGAGCTTACTAGCGGGGAGCTGTTTTTT. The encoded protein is CSVELTSGELFF.

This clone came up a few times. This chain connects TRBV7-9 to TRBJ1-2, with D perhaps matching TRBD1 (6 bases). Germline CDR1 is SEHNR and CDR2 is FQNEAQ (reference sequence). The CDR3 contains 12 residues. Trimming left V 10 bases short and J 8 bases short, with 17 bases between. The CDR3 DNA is TGTGCCATAACCGGGGGGCCAAGGGGCTACACCTTC. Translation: CAITGGPRGYTF.

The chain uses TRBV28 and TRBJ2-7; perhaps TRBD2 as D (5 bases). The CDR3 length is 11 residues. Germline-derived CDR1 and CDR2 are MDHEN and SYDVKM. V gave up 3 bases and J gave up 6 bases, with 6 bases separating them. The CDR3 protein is CASSFEGEQYF. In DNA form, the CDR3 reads TGTGCCAGCAGTTTCGAGGGCGAGCAGTACTTC.